This entry is about one TCR beta chain. The antigen remains undetermined. There were TCR beta CDR3 regions amplified from RNA transcripts. The HTBI set primed first-round TCR CDR3 RT-PCR. TCRdb reprocessed the multiplex PCR reads via MiXCR and lists one record per CDR3 protein. This repertoire shows hundreds of thousands of distinct CDR3 sequences, about 15% found once; its top ten account for around 4.5%. The data originate from a study of T cells in Graves' hyperthyroidism and ophthalmopathy. Whole-study findings and limits: Ophthalmopathy was predicted by the model a median of around 5.9 months ahead of onset.

The CDR3 consists of 15 residues. V was clipped by 2 bases and J by 0 bases, with 10 bases between them. CDR1 is MDHEN and CDR2 is SYDVKM in the germline V gene. Ophthalmopathy cases met thresholds of Clinical Activity Score at least 3, NOSPECS grade at least 4 and duration under 3 months. This TCR derives from a woman between 35 and 50 years old with Graves' ophthalmopathy. The gene calls are TRBV28 and TRBJ1-1; no reliable D call. The sample taken for sequencing was blood. The CDR3 bases are TGTGCCAGCAGTTTACACAGCCCAATGAACACTGAAGCTTTCTTT. Translation gives CASSLHSPMNTEAFF. Combining the CDR3 with reference TRBV28 and TRBJ1-1 gives the whole variable domain DVKVTQSSRYLVKRTGEKVFLECVQDMDHENMFWYRQDPGLGLRLIYFSYDVKMKEKGDIPEGYSVSREKKERFSLILESASTNQTSMYLCASSLHSPMNTEAFFGQGTRLTVV.